The clone carrying this T cell receptor (beta chain) was detected many times. This record comes from a study of regulatory T cells in long-lasting Graves disease. CDR3 length equals 13 residues. V was cut by 7 bases and J by 7 bases, with 11 bases left in between. Per the germline V gene, CDR1 is MNHNS and CDR2 is SASEGT. The time point here: newly diagnosed GD, antithyroid drugs for less than 3 months. PBMC RNA was the source of the TCR library. Library construction for TCR beta used iRepertoire HTBI primers and Arm-PCR of CDR3 regions. MiXCR, run by TCRdb on the multiplex PCR reads, gives a single entry per CDR3 protein. The sample shows 250,000 to 300,000 distinct CDR3 sequences, around a sixth of them seen only once. Separately, the same data were catalogued under a study of T cells in Graves' hyperthyroidism and ophthalmopathy. From that second work: Stable hyperthyroidism was told apart from ophthalmopathy by a model built on 13 V-J features.

The chain recombines TRBV6-1 with TRBJ1-6; unclear D gene. The sequences come from peripheral blood mononuclear cells (PBMCs), collected at new diagnosis, from a patient treated with antithyroid drugs. This clonotype was sampled from a woman in her twenties or thirties with Graves disease. CDR3 sequence reads: CASTGLGNSPLHF. CDR3 bases: TGTGCCAGCACCGGGCTCGGGAATTCACCCCTCCACTTT.